Listed here are 25 T cell receptor beta chains from one sample, sequenced in a study of blood T cell repertoires in COVID-19. Measured with immunoSEQ multiplex PCR; TCRdb has only the in-frame clones, and not every one. The sample contains roughly 150,000 clones, roughly four fifths of which appear only once. The sample comprised peripheral blood. The source is a man in his 70s with active or convalescent COVID-19.

As DNA, the CDR3 is TGTGCCACCAGTGGCGACACCGGGGAGCTGTTTTTT. Translation: CATSGDTGELFF. The rearrangement joins TRBV24-1 to TRBJ2-2; D is uncertain. Germline loops: CDR1 KGHDR, CDR2 SFDVKD. The CDR3 covers 12 residues. The V end lost 5 bases, the J end lost 3 bases, and 3 bases lay between the germline ends.

The V call is TRBV5-1, the J call TRBJ2-6; no firm D call. This CDR3 spans 15 amino acids. Germline V gene lookup returns CDR1 SGHRS and CDR2 YFSETQ. V lost 2 bases and J lost 0, with 6 bases in between. The CDR3 DNA follows: TGCGCCAGCAGCTTCGGCGGCTCTGGGGCCAACGTCCTGACTTTC. Translated, it gives CASSFGGSGANVLTF.

V usage is TRBV27 and J usage is TRBJ2-7; D may be TRBD2 (5 bases). Trimming left V 4 bases short and J 5 bases short, with 12 bases between. The CDR3 loop spans 13 amino acids. Looked up from germline, CDR1 is MNHEY and CDR2 is SMNVEV (reference sequence). Here the CDR3 DNA reads TGTGCCAGCAGTTACTCCCTCGGGGACGAGCAGTACTTC. Translating gives CASSYSLGDEQYF.

This clone has just one count. The chain uses TRBV27 and TRBJ2-7, with D possibly matching TRBD1 (5 bases). This CDR3 is built from 13 residues. Germline CDR1 and CDR2: MNHEY and SMNVEV (reference sequence). The V gene lost 2 bases and the J gene lost 3 bases, with 8 bases spanning the gap. The CDR3: CASSLVQGYEQYF. The DNA for the CDR3 is TGTGCCAGCAGTTTAGTCCAGGGCTACGAGCAGTACTTC.

This clone appeared a single time. CDR3 region: CASSLPTVVGGYTF. The CDR3 region has the DNA TGTGCCAGCAGTTTACCGACAGTTGTGGGGGGCTACACCTTC. The chain joins TRBV28 to TRBJ1-2; D might be TRBD1 (5 bases). The V and J ends lost 2 bases and 8 bases respectively, with 15 bases between them. Germline V gene sequence: CDR1 MDHEN, CDR2 SYDVKM. CDR3 length: 14 amino acids.

V gene TRBV19 combines with J gene TRBJ2-7, with TRBD1 identical over 9 bases. Germline CDR1 is LNHDA and CDR2 is SQIVND (reference sequence). The CDR3 runs to 14 residues. Trimming took 5 bases from V and 3 from J; bases not matched to a gene: 5. The CDR3 DNA sequence: TGTGCCAGTAGTCCATGGACAGGGGACTACGAGCAGTACTTC. Encoded protein: CASSPWTGDYEQYF.

The rearrangement uses TRBV28 and TRBJ2-7, with 11 bases matching TRBD2. The CDR3 runs 15 residues. J lost 4 bases, V lost 7 bases, and 9 bases had no gene match. The germline V gene encodes CDR1 MDHEN and CDR2 SYDVKM. The CDR3 is CASTPETSGEYEQYF. CDR3 DNA sequence: TGTGCCAGCACTCCCGAGACTAGCGGGGAGTACGAGCAGTACTTC. Full variable domain (missing parts from reference TRBV28 and TRBJ2-7): DVKVTQSSRYLVKRTGEKVFLECVQDMDHENMFWYRQDPGLGLRLIYFSYDVKMKEKGDIPEGYSVSREKKERFSLILESASTNQTSMYLCASTPETSGEYEQYFGPGTRLTVT.

V usage is TRBV6-2 or TRBV6-3 and J usage is TRBJ1-6; the match to TRBD1 covers 7 bases. V lost 2 bases and J lost 7; bases outside the gene matches: 11. In germline, CDR1 is MNHEY, CDR2 SVGEGT. CDR3 length: 17 residues. Here the CDR3 DNA reads TGTGCCAGCAGTTACCCTGGGACAGCAAGGCGGAATTCACCCCTCCACTTT. It is translated as CASSYPGTARRNSPLHF.

This clone was found once. V and J are TRBV14 and TRBJ2-1; 12 positions match TRBD2. Germline V gene data show CDR1 as SGHDN and CDR2 as FVKESK. The CDR3 is made up of 19 amino acids. The J segment lost 9 bases and the V segment lost 0 bases, leaving 15 bases of the junction unmatched. The DNA for the CDR3 is TGTGCCAGCAGCCAAGACCTTCTTAAACGACTAGCGGGAGAGGTTGAGCAGTTCTTC. This encodes CASSQDLLKRLAGEVEQFF.

This clone was seen a few times. The chain has TRBV11-2 and TRBJ2-7, with 8 bases that match TRBD1. J lost 2 bases, V lost 3 bases, and 3 bases had no gene match. Germline-derived CDR1 and CDR2 are SGHAT and FQNNGV. The CDR3 runs 14 residues. The CDR3 sequence: CASSFLQGAYEQYF. The CDR3 nucleotides are TGTGCCAGCAGCTTCTTACAGGGGGCCTACGAGCAGTACTTC.

The chain combines TRBV5-4 with TRBJ2-7; tentative D call: TRBD2 (7 bases). CDR3 length: 14 amino acids. Germline V CDR1 and CDR2: SGHNT, YYREEE (reference sequence). Trimming took 4 bases from V and 4 from J, leaving 15 bases between them. This CDR3 reads CASSNGGATYEQYF. The CDR3 DNA sequence: TGTGCCAGCAGCAATGGGGGGGCCACTTACGAGCAGTACTTC.

This clone was observed a few times. This chain joins TRBV19 and TRBJ2-3, with TRBD2 matching 13 bases. V trimming: 0 bases; J trimming: 3 bases; junction bases outside the gene matches: 3. CDR1 and CDR2 from the germline V gene are LNHDA and SQIVND (reference sequence). CDR3 length: 17 residues. CDR3 sequence (DNA): TGTGCCAGTAGTATAGAACGACTAGCGGGGGGTACAGATACGCAGTATTTT. Translating gives CASSIERLAGGTDTQYF.

The chain has TRBV29-1 and TRBJ2-3; 7 bases fit TRBD2. The length of the CDR3 is 17 residues. Looked up from germline, CDR1 is SQVTM and CDR2 is ANQGSEA. V dropped 0 bases and J dropped 9; count of bases not matched to a gene: 18. The CDR3 nucleotides are TGCAGCGTTGAAGATCTGGGGGGGGACCGATCGTCGGGGACGCAGTATTTT. It specifies CSVEDLGGDRSSGTQYF.

The chain links TRBV29-1 to TRBJ1-2; a weak D match, TRBD1 (6 bases). There are 16 residues in the CDR3. Germline CDR1 is SQVTM and CDR2 is ANQGSEA. V gave up 6 bases and J gave up 2 bases, with 22 bases separating them. CDR3 sequence reads: CSVLDSSAGLNYGYTF. The CDR3 DNA is TGCAGCGTGCTGGACAGCTCCGCTGGATTAAACTATGGCTACACCTTC.

V is TRBV18 and J is TRBJ1-1; tentative D call: TRBD1 (6 bases). The V end lost 2 bases, the J end lost 5 bases, and 15 bases lay between the germline ends. Germline V gene lookup returns CDR1 KGHSH and CDR2 LQKENI. This CDR3 comprises 15 residues. The DNA of the CDR3 is TGTGCCAGCTCACCATTGGCAGGGGCTTTTACTGAAGCTTTCTTT. It encodes CASSPLAGAFTEAFF.

This rearrangement joins TRBV5-1 to TRBJ2-1, with TRBD2 identical over 14 bases. The V gene's germline CDR1 is SGHRS and CDR2 YFSETQ. The CDR3 contains 16 residues. The trim removed 4 bases at V and 8 bases at J, leaving 8 bases unmatched. The CDR3 loop is CASSTGTSGSIHEQFF. Written as DNA, the CDR3 is TGCGCCAGCAGCACCGGGACTAGCGGGAGTATCCATGAGCAGTTCTTC.

About this clone: The junction differs from germline at one of its ends, possibly a read error. The chain has TRBV29-1 and TRBJ2-7, with 7 bases identical to TRBD2. The CDR3 contains 15 residues. Looked up from germline, CDR1 is SQVTM and CDR2 is ANQGSEA. The CDR3 reads CSAETRRGRTYEQYF. The CDR3, as DNA: TGCAGCGCTGAAACGAGGCGGGGGAGGACCTACGAGCAGTACTTC.

CDR3 in amino acids: CASSSWTGSNSPLHF. CDR3 DNA: TGTGCCAGCAGTTCCTGGACAGGGAGTAATTCACCCCTCCACTTT. The J gene is TRBJ1-6, the V gene TRBV28, with 8 nucleotides matching TRBD1. CDR1 and CDR2 (germline): MDHEN, SYDVKM. The CDR3 extends over 15 amino acids. Trimming cost V 4 bases and J 6 bases; bases outside gene matches: 5.

CDR3 loop: CASSFKGASNTGELFF. The CDR3 DNA is TGCGCCAGCAGCTTTAAGGGGGCATCGAACACCGGGGAGCTGTTTTTT. V usage is TRBV5-1 and J usage is TRBJ2-2; 7 bases map to TRBD1. Per germline, CDR1 SGHRS and CDR2 YFSETQ. J gave up 0 bases and V 2 bases, and 4 bases lay outside the gene matches. The CDR3 has 16 residues.

The chain carries TRBV3-1 (or the pseudogene TRBV3-2) and TRBJ2-7, with D tentatively TRBD1 (5 bases). The CDR3 length is 16 residues. Looked up from germline, CDR1 is LGHDT and CDR2 is YNNKEL (reference sequence). V was shortened by 6 bases and J by 4 bases, with 22 bases between the two germline ends. In nucleotides, the CDR3 is TGTGCCAGCAGTCCAAGACCGGGTCAGGGTATGTACGAGCAGTACTTC. Translated, it gives CASSPRPGQGMYEQYF.

The chain has TRBV5-3 and TRBJ1-1; D is unclear. TRBV5-3 belongs to the ORF category, with a function that is uncertain. V gave up 5 bases and J gave up 4 bases, with 21 bases separating them. The CDR3 is 16 amino acids. The CDR3 region is CARRRELFTEATEAFF. CDR3 bases: TGTGCCAGAAGACGGGAACTCTTCACGGAAGCCACTGAAGCTTTCTTT.

The V call is TRBV19, the J call TRBJ2-7; TRBD2 might be the D (6 bases). Trimming took off 7 bases at V and 1 base at J, with 14 bases between the two ends. CDR3 length: 14 amino acids. The V gene's germline CDR1 is LNHDA and CDR2 SQIVND (reference sequence). The CDR3 DNA reads as TGTGCCAGTAAGGCCCCGGGGGAATCCTACGAGCAGTACTTC. This codes for CASKAPGESYEQYF.

The rearrangement links TRBV30 to TRBJ1-5; TRBD1 aligns across 8 bases. CDR1 and CDR2 (germline): GTSNPN, SVGIG (reference sequence). The CDR3 loop spans 15 amino acids. V dropped 2 bases and J dropped 5; count of bases not matched to a gene: 8. The chain's CDR3 is CAWSRQGQFDQPQHF. The CDR3, as DNA: TGTGCCTGGAGTCGACAGGGGCAGTTTGATCAGCCCCAGCATTTT. Filled out from reference TRBV30 and TRBJ1-5, the complete variable domain reads SQTIHQWPATLVQPVGSPLSLECTVEGTSNPNLYWYRQAAGRGLQLLFYSVGIGQISSEVPQNLSASRPQDRQFILSSKKLLLSDSGFYLCAWSRQGQFDQPQHFGDGTRLSIL.

The chain links TRBV6-5 to TRBJ1-4; D is uncertain. CDR1 is MNHEY, CDR2 SVGAGI, per germline. V dropped 5 bases and J dropped 7 bases, with 17 bases sitting between them. The CDR3 has 15 amino acids. The CDR3 DNA is TGTGCCAGCAGTCACCCACGACGGGATCCTGAAAAACTGTTTTTT. It encodes CASSHPRRDPEKLFF.

V usage is TRBV28 and J usage is TRBJ1-5; D is unresolved. CDR3 length: 15 residues. Germline values: CDR1 MDHEN, CDR2 SYDVKM. Trimming removed 5 bases from V and 10 bases from J, with 21 bases in between. The CDR3 spells CASSARHGGSYPQHF. DNA for the CDR3: TGTGCCAGCAGTGCTCGTCACGGAGGGAGTTATCCCCAGCATTTT.